Following are 5 T cell receptor beta chains from one sample sequenced in a study of CD8 T cells in Susac syndrome. With random hexamers, about 0.45 to 1 ug RNA was reverse transcribed. TCRdb re-called the immunoSEQ multiplex PCR reads through MiXCR, storing one row per CDR3 protein. The sample lists about 300,000 distinct CDR3 sequences; approximately 85% were seen once. The sample was CD8+ T cells from PBMCs. Receptors were obtained from a human donor with multiple sclerosis.

The rearrangement uses TRBV7-9 and TRBJ2-7; no firm D call. Looked up from germline, CDR1 is SEHNR and CDR2 is FQNEAQ (reference sequence). The CDR3 extends over 12 amino acids. V was trimmed by 5 bases and J by 0 bases, leaving 5 bases between them. The CDR3 coding sequence is TGTGCCAGCAGCACCTACTCCTACGAGCAGTACTTC. Translation: CASSTYSYEQYF. Combining the CDR3 with reference TRBV7-9 and TRBJ2-7 gives the whole variable domain DTGVSQNPRHKITKRGQNVTFRCDPISEHNRLYWYRQTLGQGPEFLTYFQNEAQLEKSRLLSDRFSAERPKGSFSTLEIQRTEQGDSAMYLCASSTYSYEQYFGPGTRLTVT.

The chain links TRBV6-5 to TRBJ2-1; D is uncertain. CDR3 length: 12 residues. Germline loops: CDR1 MNHEY, CDR2 SVGAGI. V lost 0 bases to trimming and J lost 8 bases, with 5 bases between them. CDR3 nucleotides: TGTGCCAGCAGTTACTCAAGGGATGAGCAGTTCTTC. This encodes CASSYSRDEQFF.

The V gene is TRBV28, the J gene TRBJ2-7; D tentatively fits TRBD1 or TRBD2 (5 bases each). This CDR3 region has 12 residues. Germline V gene sequence: CDR1 MDHEN, CDR2 SYDVKM. The V end lost 5 bases, the J end lost 2 bases, and 7 bases lay between the germline ends. CDR3 bases: TGTGCCAGCAGTCGGGACGCCTACGAGCAGTACTTC. It codes for CASSRDAYEQYF.

The rearrangement uses TRBV5-5 and TRBJ2-7; 10 bases align to TRBD2. Germline values: CDR1 SGHKS, CDR2 YYEKEE (reference sequence). V gave up 4 bases and J gave up 5 bases; unmatched junction bases: 12. The CDR3 runs to 16 residues. The CDR3, as DNA: TGTGCCAGCAGCCCGACCATGGGACTAGCGAGCCACGAGCAGTACTTC. Its protein is CASSPTMGLASHEQYF.

The chain combines TRBV20-1 with TRBJ1-5; 10 nucleotides agree with TRBD1. CDR3 size: 19 residues. Germline trimming cut 5 bases from V and 0 bases from J; bases unmatched to any gene: 16. Germline assignment: CDR1 DFQATT and CDR2 SNEGSKA (reference sequence). CDR3 in amino acids: CSADEHVAGTGVSNQPQHF. The CDR3 DNA reads TGCAGTGCTGATGAGCACGTGGCTGGGACAGGGGTTAGCAATCAGCCCCAGCATTTT.